This T cell receptor (beta chain) was captured by sequencing in a study of T cell responses to AZD1222 COVID-19 vaccine (dated by TCRdb to the early 2020s). With regard to the full study: Because spike-specific TCR depth and breadth did not differ between the two schedules, AZD1222 recipients who got a second dose at roughly 4 weeks were pooled with those who got a second dose at roughly 12 weeks. TCR sequencing covered about 230 trial participants: 200 to 210 given two doses of AZD1222 and 26 given two doses of MenACWY control vaccine. Trial participants were enrolled into age subgroups of 18-55, 56-69 and 70-plus years, which contained around 150, 28 and 57 TCR-sequenced participants, respectively. Beyond this particular receptor, the publication reports: Participants were mostly white British, with more females than males. The authors suggested clonal diversity may have been underestimated. The 56-69-year group was small, and its depth increase did not reach significance, likely because of low power. A significant rise in spike-specific TCR breadth and depth was observed after two AZD1222 doses relative to day 0 and relative to MenACWY recipients. Because no samples from the day 14 peak response were available, repertoires could be characterized only after the peak T cell response. Conclusions about previously exposed vaccinees were limited because only six AZD1222 recipients were SARS-CoV-2 seropositive at baseline. Epitopes outside the regions mutated in the B.1.351 and B.1.1.7 variants were reportedly recognized by nearly half of the unique spike-specific TCRs. CD4 TCRs associated with the vaccine covered the entire spike protein, and the dominant responses were in regions 160-218 and 743-854.

In light of the paper, this sample's time point label describes: baseline before first vaccination. The vaccinee samples were drawn from two UK trials, COV001 and COV002, one of which was a single-blind randomized controlled phase 2/3 trial testing AZD1222 (ChAdOx1 nCoV-19) in healthy adults. For TCRbeta chain sequencing, PBMC samples from trial participants were taken at day 0 and at day 28 after the second dose. The CDR3 regions of human TCRbeta chains were analyzed by immunosequencing. The published analysis was carried out like this. TCRs in the repertoires were matched against a reference library of SARS-CoV-2-specific TCRs that had been generated with the MIRA antigen-specificity platform. Breadth was defined as the fraction of unique TCRs that were SARS-CoV-2-associated. Depth was defined as the fraction of total T cells that were SARS-CoV-2-associated. Using the MIRA data, each spike-specific TCR was mapped to the spike region that the TCR reacts to and placed in a CD4 or CD8 class. Log10-transformed breadth and depth values were compared by one-way ANOVA with Sidak's multiple comparisons tests. TCRdb obtained this table from immuneACCESS and retained in-frame rearrangements with V and J assigned. These tables miss some clones; where compared with another copy, unresolved V genes account for less than half of the shortfall, and the remainder is unexplained. V and J calls and clone size come straight from that table; D and trimming were deduced from the DNA. This sample gives about 120,000 clones in total; around 87% of them show up just once. The top ten constitute less than 15% of the sample.

This clone was observed once. The antigen this receptor binds is unknown. The input lacks base qualities; no much larger clone sits a single base away. The TCR sequence derives from an adult in good health. Sequenced material: peripheral blood, taken on day 0 of AZD1222 vaccination.

The CDR3 protein: CATSRDQRKAPEKLFF. The base sequence is TGTGCCACCAGCAGAGACCAGCGAAAGGCCCCTGAAAAACTGTTTTTT. The chain couples TRBV15 to TRBJ1-4; no D gene is confidently identified. Trimming costs V 0 bases and J 7 bases, and their ends lie 15 bases apart. From the cysteine through the phenylalanine, the CDR3 covers 16 amino acids. The kept DNA is CDR3 alone, 48 bases in frame from the first base. CDR1 and CDR2, per the germline V gene (reference sequence), are LNHNV and YYDKDF. Supplemented by the reference TRBV15 and TRBJ1-4 proteins around the CDR3, the complete variable domain is DAMVIQNPRYQVTQFGKPVTLSCSQTLNHNVMYWYQQKSSQAPKLLFHYYDKDFNNEADTPDNFQSRRPNTSFCFLDIRSPGLGDTAMYLCATSRDQRKAPEKLFFGSGTQLSVL.